Reported below is one T cell receptor (beta chain). Its target is unknown. The data are from a study of identifying expanded T cells in peripheral blood. Germline V gene data show CDR1 as MDHEN and CDR2 as SYDVKM. The CDR3 extends over 17 amino acids. V was clipped by 5 bases and J by 3 bases, with 22 bases between them. Clones were read by immunoSEQ multiplex PCR, and TCRdb kept only the in-frame ones, dropping some. Of 95,000 to 100,000 clones in the sample, roughly 85% were seen once. During the collection period, no donor immune events like infections were recorded. Study outcomes and limitations: Over about two and four weeks, about 17 and 20 clones changed, versus approximately 1.1 between replicates.

This TCR was sampled from a person aged 18 to 75 in good health. The chain couples TRBV28 to TRBJ1-2; possible D gene TRBD1, 6 bases. Sequencing input: blood. CDR3 DNA: TGTGCCAGCAGTCCCTGGGGAGGAGGACAGACCGACTATGGCTACACCTTC. Residues: CASSPWGGGQTDYGYTF.